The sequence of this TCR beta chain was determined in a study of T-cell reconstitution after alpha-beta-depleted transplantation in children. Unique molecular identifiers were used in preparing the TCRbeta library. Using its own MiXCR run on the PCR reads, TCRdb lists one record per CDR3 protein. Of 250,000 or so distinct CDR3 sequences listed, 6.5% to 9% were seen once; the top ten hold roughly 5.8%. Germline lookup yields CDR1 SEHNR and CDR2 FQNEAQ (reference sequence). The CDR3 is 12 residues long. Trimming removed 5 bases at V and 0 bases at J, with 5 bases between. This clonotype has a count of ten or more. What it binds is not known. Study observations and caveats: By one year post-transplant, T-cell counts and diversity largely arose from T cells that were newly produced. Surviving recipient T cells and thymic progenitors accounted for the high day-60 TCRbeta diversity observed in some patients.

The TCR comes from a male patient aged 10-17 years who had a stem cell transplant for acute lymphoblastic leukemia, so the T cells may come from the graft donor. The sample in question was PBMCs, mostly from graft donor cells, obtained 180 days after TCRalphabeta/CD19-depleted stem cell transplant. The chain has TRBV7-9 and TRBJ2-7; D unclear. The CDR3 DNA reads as TGTGCCAGCAGCCCTCTCTCCTACGAGCAGTACTTC. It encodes CASSPLSYEQYF. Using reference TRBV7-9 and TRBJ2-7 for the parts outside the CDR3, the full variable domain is DTGVSQNPRHKITKRGQNVTFRCDPISEHNRLYWYRQTLGQGPEFLTYFQNEAQLEKSRLLSDRFSAERPKGSFSTLEIQRTEQGDSAMYLCASSPLSYEQYFGPGTRLTVT.